The present entry profiles one T cell receptor beta chain with its context. The data are from a study of T cell changes during pregnancy in multiple sclerosis. V lost 5 bases, J lost 2 bases, and 15 bases lay in between. From germline, CDR1 is MNHNY and CDR2 SVGAGI (reference sequence). The CDR3 consists of 15 residues. Sequenced by immunoSEQ multiplex PCR; TCRdb stores in-frame clones only, minus some. Of around 97,000 clones listed, roughly nine tenths are singletons. This rearrangement joins TRBV6-6 to TRBJ1-2; tentative D call: TRBD1 (6 bases). The material sequenced was peripheral blood, taken after pregnancy. This sequence originates from a female donor with multiple sclerosis, enrolled in a pregnancy study. CDR3 DNA: TGTGCCAGCAGTCTATCGCCAGGGGCCAACTATGGCTACACCTTC. It yields the protein CASSLSPGANYGYTF.